A single sample is the source of the 19 T cell receptor beta chains below, sequenced in a study of vaccination and CD4 T cells after COVID-19. Sequencing of cultured CD4+ T cell DNA used the Oncomine TCR Beta short-read assay. The source of extracted genomic DNA was cultured CD4+ T cells. TCRdb re-called the PCR reads through MiXCR, storing one row per CDR3 protein. This table has approximately 9,000 distinct CDR3 sequences, over 35% appearing once. Treatment defined: roughly 10-day PBMC culture with coronavirus spike peptide pools or control peptides (ViraFEST assay). The unexposed donor's CD4+ T cells were collected before the COVID-19 pandemic (2011-2018). The antigens these receptors bind are not known. The sample comprised CD4+ T cells from blood, cultured in vitro. These receptors were obtained from a human donor in good health.

V usage is TRBV24-1 and J usage is TRBJ1-2; D uncertain. V dropped 3 bases and J dropped 5 bases, with 6 bases sitting between them. Germline V gene data show CDR1 as KGHDR and CDR2 as SFDVKD. The CDR3 has 12 amino acids. CDR3 coding DNA: TGTGCCACCAGTGATGGCCAGTATGGCTACACCTTC. Protein product: CATSDGQYGYTF.

This clonotype has a handful of counts. The chain has TRBV20-1 and TRBJ1-4; possible D gene TRBD1, 6 bases. The CDR3 runs to 13 residues. Looked up from germline, CDR1 is DFQATT and CDR2 is SNEGSKA (reference sequence). V lost 0 bases and J lost 8, with 10 bases in between. The CDR3 region has the DNA TGCAGTGCTAGAGAGTGGGGGCGGGAAAAACTGTTTTTT. This gives the protein CSAREWGREKLFF.

This clonotype has a handful of counts. V usage is TRBV4-1 and J usage is TRBJ2-5; TRBD2 aligns across 7 bases. This CDR3 contains 16 residues. The junction had 6 bases not matched to a gene; V was cut back by 1 base and J by 1 base. The germline CDR1 and CDR2 sequences are MGHRA and YSYEKL. The CDR3 DNA follows: TGCGCCAGCAGCCAAGTCCTAGCGGCATTCCAAGAGACCCAGTACTTC. Amino acid sequence: CASSQVLAAFQETQYF.

This clonotype was detected a few times. V usage is TRBV27 and J usage is TRBJ1-5; weak D call: TRBD1 (6 bases). Germline lookup yields CDR1 MNHEY and CDR2 SMNVEV (reference sequence). Trimming shortened V by 2 bases and J by 4 bases, and 12 bases separated the two germline ends. This CDR3 is built from 15 residues. This CDR3 reads CASSLEGVQNQPQHF. For the CDR3, the DNA is TGTGCCAGCAGTTTAGAGGGGGTACAGAATCAGCCCCAGCATTTT.

V and J are TRBV19 and TRBJ2-1; 10 nucleotides align to TRBD2. Trimming took 6 bases from V and 6 from J; bases not matched to a gene: 8. Germline V gene lookup returns CDR1 LNHDA and CDR2 SQIVND (reference sequence). The CDR3 loop spans 15 amino acids. The CDR3 region is CASRILAGDVNEQFF. In DNA form, the CDR3 reads TGTGCCAGTAGGATCCTAGCGGGAGACGTCAATGAGCAGTTCTTC.

For this clonotype: This may stem from a read error, because a much larger clone lies one nucleotide away. The chain couples TRBV20-1 to TRBJ1-5, with D perhaps matching TRBD1 (5 bases). CDR1 is DFQATT, CDR2 SNEGSKA, per germline (reference sequence). There are 15 residues in the CDR3. This chain's CDR3 is CSTRPQGHYNQPQHF. CDR3 sequence (DNA): TGCAGTACTAGACCCCAAGGACACTACAATCAGCCCCAGCATTTT.

This rearrangement joins TRBV5-6 to TRBJ1-1, with no clear D. V lost 4 bases, J lost 4 bases, and 14 bases lay in between. CDR1 is SGHDT and CDR2 is YYEEEE in the germline V gene. The CDR3 covers 14 residues. Written as DNA, the CDR3 is TGTGCCAGCAGCCGGAGCAGGTTGGCCACTGAAGCTTTCTTT. Protein sequence: CASSRSRLATEAFF.

This chain links TRBV6-2 or TRBV6-3 with TRBJ2-1; 7 positions match TRBD2. The CDR3 consists of 15 residues. Germline V gene data show CDR1 as MNHEY and CDR2 as SVGEGT. Trimming at V came to 4 bases and at J to 8 bases, leaving 11 bases not matched to a gene. In nucleotides, the CDR3 is TGTGCCAGCAGTTCCCTTCTAGGGAGGGTCGATGAGCAGTTCTTC. Protein product: CASSSLLGRVDEQFF.

The chain combines TRBV28 with TRBJ2-3; D unresolved. Per germline, CDR1 MDHEN and CDR2 SYDVKM. CDR3 length: 15 residues. The V end lost 7 bases, the J end lost 0 bases, and 14 bases lay between the germline ends. As DNA, the CDR3 is TGTGCCAGCACCCATCCCCGTTCCAGCACAGATACGCAGTATTTT. Its protein product is CASTHPRSSTDTQYF.

V usage is TRBV7-2 and J usage is TRBJ2-1; 10 bases are a match to TRBD2. The V and J ends lost 7 bases and 6 bases, in that order; junction bases with no gene match: 3. CDR3 length equals 13 residues. Germline V CDR1 and CDR2: SGHTA, FQGNSA. The CDR3 bases are TGTGCCAGCACGGCTAGCGGGAGCAATGAGCAGTTCTTC. Its translation is CASTASGSNEQFF. The variable domain in full, with the rest retrieved from reference TRBV7-2 and TRBJ2-1, is GAGVSQSPSNKVTEKGKDVELRCDPISGHTALYWYRQSLGQGLEFLIYFQGNSAPDKSGLPSDRFSAERTGGSVSTLTIQRTQQEDSAVYLCASTASGSNEQFFGPGTRLTVL.

V gene TRBV15 combines with J gene TRBJ2-3; D call uncertain. The germline V gene encodes CDR1 LNHNV and CDR2 YYDKDF (reference sequence). This CDR3 is built from 15 residues. V dropped 3 bases and J dropped 1 base, with 11 bases sitting between them. The CDR3 loop reads CATSRLRRGTDTQYF. Here the CDR3 DNA reads TGTGCCACCAGCAGGCTTCGCCGAGGCACAGATACGCAGTATTTT.

This clonotype was counted only a few times. This chain links TRBV18 with TRBJ2-3, with TRBD1 matching 8 bases. The V and J ends lost 3 bases and 4 bases, in that order; junction bases with no gene match: 3. Germline loops: CDR1 KGHSH, CDR2 LQKENI. The CDR3 length is 14 residues. This CDR3 reads CASSPVQGADTQYF. CDR3 bases: TGTGCCAGCTCACCGGTACAGGGGGCAGATACGCAGTATTTT.

This clonotype was observed a handful of times. The chain recombines TRBV27 with TRBJ1-2; weak D call: TRBD1 (6 bases). Deletions cut 5 bases from V and 0 bases from J, with 16 bases between. CDR1 and CDR2 (germline): MNHEY, SMNVEV (reference sequence). The CDR3 is made up of 16 amino acids. CDR3 protein: CASSQSRDTTNYGYTF. Written as DNA, the CDR3 is TGTGCCAGCAGTCAATCACGGGACACAACTAACTATGGCTACACCTTC.

The genes are TRBV5-4 and TRBJ2-1; possible D gene TRBD2, 6 bases. V shed 5 bases and J shed 6 bases, with 18 bases lying between them. This CDR3 contains 15 residues. Germline V lookup: CDR1 SGHNT, CDR2 YYREEE (reference sequence). The CDR3 DNA is TGTGCCAGCAGTCGTGAGGGACTCATAGGCAATGAGCAGTTCTTC. It is translated as CASSREGLIGNEQFF.

The J gene is TRBJ1-1, the V gene TRBV27; possible D gene TRBD1, 5 bases. The CDR3 sequence is 13 residues long. The germline V gene has CDR1 MNHEY and CDR2 SMNVEV (reference sequence). V was trimmed by 6 bases and J by 6 bases, leaving 14 bases between them. CDR3: CASSLQGDSEAFF. The CDR3 DNA sequence: TGTGCCAGCAGCCTCCAAGGGGATTCTGAAGCTTTCTTT.

This rearrangement joins TRBV19 to TRBJ2-5; no reliable D call. CDR3 length: 15 residues. With 1 base removed from V and 0 bases from J, the gap between germline ends came to 9 bases. Germline CDR1 and CDR2: LNHDA and SQIVND (reference sequence). CDR3 residues: CASSIVGTYQETQYF. As DNA, the CDR3 is TGTGCCAGTAGTATAGTAGGCACGTACCAAGAGACCCAGTACTTC. Together with reference TRBV19 and TRBJ2-5, the CDR3 gives the full variable domain: DGGITQSPKYLFRKEGQNVTLSCEQNLNHDAMYWYRQDPGQGLRLIYYSQIVNDFQKGDIAEGYSVSREKKESFPLTVTSAQKNPTAFYLCASSIVGTYQETQYFGPGTRLLVL.

J is TRBJ2-1 and V is TRBV7-3; D uncertain. Germline V gene data show CDR1 as SGHTA and CDR2 as FQGTGA. V dropped 4 bases and J dropped 6 bases, with 13 bases sitting between them. This CDR3 is built from 14 residues. The CDR3 loop is CASSSGGSSNEQFF. CDR3 sequence (DNA): TGTGCCAGCAGCTCCGGTGGTTCTAGCAATGAGCAGTTCTTC.

The chain carries TRBV20-1 and TRBJ2-2; 12 bases agree with TRBD2. Per germline, CDR1 DFQATT and CDR2 SNEGSKA (reference sequence). Trimming cost V 2 bases and J 7 bases; bases outside gene matches: 14. The CDR3 extends over 18 amino acids. CDR3 in DNA: TGCAGTGCTAGAATGCCCCTTAGGCTAGCGGGGGGGCTCGGGGAGCTGTTTTTT. Its translation is CSARMPLRLAGGLGELFF.

This sequence joins TRBV11-2 and TRBJ2-3; TRBD1 matches at 7 bases. This CDR3 contains 14 residues. Germline V lookup: CDR1 SGHAT, CDR2 FQNNGV. V shed 4 bases, J shed 6 bases, and the junction held 7 bases outside the gene matches. The CDR3 reads CASSSQGVRDTQYF. CDR3 bases: TGTGCCAGCAGCTCGCAGGGGGTACGGGATACGCAGTATTTT.